What follows are 7 T cell receptor beta chains derived from one specimen sequenced in a study of blood T cell repertoires in COVID-19 (dated by TCRdb to about 2020). Libraries were built with the immunoSEQ multiplex PCR assay. TCRdb obtained this table from immuneACCESS and retained in-frame rearrangements with V and J assigned. These tables miss some clones; where compared with another copy, unresolved V genes account for less than half of the shortfall, and the remainder is unexplained. The sample table shows roughly 130,000 clones, and around 83% are seen once. The top ten constitute about 9.9% of the sample. The sample comprised peripheral blood. These receptors all come from a man aged 40-49 years with active or convalescent COVID-19.

CDR3 bases: TGCGCCAGCAGCCACCTCAGGGATGAAAAACTGTTTTTT. Translated, it gives CASSHLRDEKLFF. This chain links TRBV4-3 with TRBJ1-4; maybe TRBD1 (5 bases). In germline, CDR1 is LGHNA, CDR2 YSLEER. V was shortened by 3 bases and J by 6 bases, with 8 bases between the two germline ends. The CDR3 is 13 amino acids.

The chain recombines TRBV3-1 (or the pseudogene TRBV3-2) with TRBJ1-2; 7 nucleotides agree with TRBD1. Germline V lookup: CDR1 LGHDT, CDR2 YNNKEL (reference sequence). The V segment lost 4 bases and the J segment 3 bases; nucleotides outside the gene matches: 5. The CDR3 spans 14 residues. The CDR3: CASSRGTDDYGYTF. The CDR3 nucleotides are TGTGCCAGCAGCCGCGGGACAGATGACTATGGCTACACCTTC.

V is TRBV3-1 (or the pseudogene TRBV3-2) and J is TRBJ2-2, with D perhaps TRBD2 (5 bases). The CDR3 totals 14 residues. Germline V CDR1 and CDR2: LGHDT, YNNKEL (reference sequence). Trimming pared 3 bases from V and 7 bases from J, leaving 12 bases between. CDR3 sequence reads: CASSQSMGDGELFF. CDR3 DNA sequence: TGTGCCAGCAGCCAGTCCATGGGAGACGGGGAGCTGTTTTTT.

This clone came up once. The CDR3 bases are TGTGCCAGCAGCTTAGAGGGGGAGGTTCGGTTCTTC. Its protein is CASSLEGEVRFF. The rearrangement joins TRBV11-2 to TRBJ2-1; D may be TRBD2 (6 bases). V was cut by 0 bases and J by 15 bases, with 12 bases left in between. The CDR3 totals 12 residues. The V gene's germline CDR1 is SGHAT and CDR2 FQNNGV.

The table lists this clone with a count of one. The CDR3 here is CATSGQVNTEAFF. The CDR3 bases are TGTGCCACATCGGGACAGGTGAACACTGAAGCTTTCTTT. The rearrangement links TRBV2 to TRBJ1-1; 8 bases match TRBD1. The CDR3 length is 13 residues. Per germline, CDR1 SNHLY and CDR2 FYNNEI. Trimming took 10 bases from V and 0 from J; bases not matched to a gene: 4.

This sequence joins TRBV12-3 or TRBV12-4 and TRBJ1-1; no reliable D call. This CDR3 comprises 11 residues. Trimming shortened V by 7 bases and J by 2 bases, and 5 bases separated the two germline ends. The CDR3 DNA reads TGTGCCAGCATTCTTAACACTGAAGCTTTCTTT. Translation gives CASILNTEAFF.

The rearrangement uses TRBV19 and TRBJ1-2, with 7 bases fitting TRBD1. The germline V gene encodes CDR1 LNHDA and CDR2 SQIVND (reference sequence). V lost 6 bases, J lost 6 bases, and 4 bases stayed unmatched. The CDR3 loop spans 12 amino acids. For the CDR3, the DNA is TGTGCCAGTAGGTGGCAGGGGGATGGCTACACCTTC. As protein: CASRWQGDGYTF.